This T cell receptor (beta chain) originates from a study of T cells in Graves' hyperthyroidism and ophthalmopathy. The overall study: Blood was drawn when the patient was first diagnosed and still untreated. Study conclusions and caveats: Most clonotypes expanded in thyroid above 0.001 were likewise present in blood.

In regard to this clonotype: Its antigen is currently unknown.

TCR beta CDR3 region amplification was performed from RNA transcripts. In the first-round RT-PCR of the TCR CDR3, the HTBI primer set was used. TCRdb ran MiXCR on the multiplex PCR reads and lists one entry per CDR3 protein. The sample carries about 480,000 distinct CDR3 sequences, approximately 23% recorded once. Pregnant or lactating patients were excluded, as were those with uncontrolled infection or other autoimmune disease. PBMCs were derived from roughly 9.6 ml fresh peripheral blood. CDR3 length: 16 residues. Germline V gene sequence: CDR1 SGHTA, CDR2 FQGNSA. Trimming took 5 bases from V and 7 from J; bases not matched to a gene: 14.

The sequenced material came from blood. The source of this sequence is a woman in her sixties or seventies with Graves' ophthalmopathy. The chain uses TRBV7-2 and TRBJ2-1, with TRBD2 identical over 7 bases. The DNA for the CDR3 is TGTGCCAGCAGCGTCTTGGGCGGGAGAATTATTAATGAGCAGTTCTTC. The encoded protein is CASSVLGGRIINEQFF. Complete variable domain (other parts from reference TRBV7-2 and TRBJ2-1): GAGVSQSPSNKVTEKGKDVELRCDPISGHTALYWYRQSLGQGLEFLIYFQGNSAPDKSGLPSDRFSAERTGGSVSTLTIQRTQQEDSAVYLCASSVLGGRIINEQFFGPGTRLTVL.